The clone carrying this TCR beta chain appeared many times. Its antigen is not identified. Individual cDNA molecules were tagged with unique molecular identifiers. TCRdb re-called the 5' RACE reads with MiXCR, one entry per CDR3 protein. Of 50,000 to 60,000 distinct CDR3 sequences in the sample, approximately 7.7% are singletons; the top ten hold about 3.3%. This specimen comes from a study of early T cells in non-severe SARS-CoV-2 infection. Across the whole study: RNA in bulk from unsorted whole blood was sequenced, and chains were unpaired.

Study-wide points: Matching against VDJdb likely underestimated virus-specific expansions, favoring anti-spike CD8.

The V segment lost 1 base and the J segment 7 bases; nucleotides outside the gene matches: 5. The CDR3 has 14 residues. Germline loops: CDR1 SGHTA, CDR2 FQGNSA. Sequencing was carried out using whole blood. The chain links TRBV7-2 to TRBJ2-5, with TRBD2 matching 8 bases. This clonotype was obtained from an adult who was a healthcare worker with PCR-confirmed SARS-CoV-2 infection or an uninfected control (not recorded which). The CDR3 loop reads CASSLEFAGGTQYF. CDR3 DNA: TGTGCCAGCAGCTTAGAGTTTGCGGGAGGGACCCAGTACTTC.